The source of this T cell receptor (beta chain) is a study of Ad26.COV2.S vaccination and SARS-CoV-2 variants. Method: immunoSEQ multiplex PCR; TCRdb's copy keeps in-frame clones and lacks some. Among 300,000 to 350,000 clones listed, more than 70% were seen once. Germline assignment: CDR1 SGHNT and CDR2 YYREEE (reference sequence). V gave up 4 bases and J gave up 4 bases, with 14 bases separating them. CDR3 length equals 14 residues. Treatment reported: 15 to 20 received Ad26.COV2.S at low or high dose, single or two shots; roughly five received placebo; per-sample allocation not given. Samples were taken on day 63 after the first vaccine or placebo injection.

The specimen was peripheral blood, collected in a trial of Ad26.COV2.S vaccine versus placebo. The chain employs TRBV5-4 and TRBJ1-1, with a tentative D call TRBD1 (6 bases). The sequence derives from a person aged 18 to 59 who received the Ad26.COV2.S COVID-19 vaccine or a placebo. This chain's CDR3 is CASSPGGGGTEAFF. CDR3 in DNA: TGTGCCAGCAGCCCTGGGGGAGGGGGCACTGAAGCTTTCTTT.